Listed here is a single T cell receptor beta chain. Assay used: immunoSEQ multiplex PCR; TCRdb lists only in-frame clones, some missing. Counted here are tens of thousands of clones, 90% occurring once; the ten biggest clones make up about 4.5%. This CDR3 has 14 amino acids. V gave up 3 bases and J gave up 3 bases; unmatched junction bases: 3. CDR1 and CDR2 from the germline V gene are SNHLY and FYNNEI. This entry belongs to a study of T cell changes during pregnancy in multiple sclerosis. The TCR was taken from a female donor with multiple sclerosis, enrolled in a pregnancy study. The chain combines TRBV2 with TRBJ2-7, with 9 nucleotides matching TRBD1. The specimen comprised CD8+ T cells from peripheral blood mononuclear cells, sampled in the second trimester of pregnancy. Here the CDR3 DNA reads TGTGCCAGCAGTGAGGGGACAGGGTTCTACGAGCAGTACTTC. This codes for CASSEGTGFYEQYF.